The 32 T cell receptor beta chains in this list originate from one sample, sequenced in a study of shared clonotypes between healthy human individuals (dated by TCRdb to about 2020). CD8 naive samples were CD45RO-negative cells positively selected for CCR7, giving a CD45RA+CCR7+ population that excluded TemRA cells. Library prep was done by the immunoSEQ multiplex PCR assay. This immuneACCESS table, as held by TCRdb, lists in-frame sequences with V and J called but not all clones. Of the missing ones, under half trace to an unresolved V gene in checked studies; the others have no known cause. This sample lists around 580,000 clones; roughly 98% were detected once. 0.3% of the sample is in the top ten clones. Sequenced: naive CD8+ T cells sorted from blood. Per the publication, the cell subset or site label means: CD45RA+CCR7+. These receptors came from a man aged 25-45 years in good health.

Points on this clone: The junction differs from germline at one of its ends, possibly a read error. V and J are TRBV9 and TRBJ1-2; D is unresolved. The CDR3 has 13 residues. The germline CDR1 and CDR2 sequences are SGDLS and YYNGEE. Here the CDR3 DNA reads TGTGCCGGCAGCACACGACACGGCTATGGCTACACCTTC. It specifies CAGSTRHGYGYTF.

The J gene is TRBJ2-7, the V gene TRBV7-6; D is perhaps TRBD1 (5 bases). V lost 5 bases, J lost 4 bases, and 12 bases lay in between. Germline assignment: CDR1 SGHVS and CDR2 FNYEAQ. CDR3 size: 13 residues. This CDR3 is CASSLDDRYEQYF. CDR3 DNA sequence: TGTGCCAGCAGCCTAGACGACAGATACGAGCAGTACTTC.

The rearrangement uses TRBV11-2 and TRBJ2-3, with 8 bases identical to TRBD1. Germline CDR1 SGHAT, CDR2 FQNNGV. V gave up 5 bases and J gave up 3 bases; unmatched junction bases: 10. The CDR3 has 16 residues. The CDR3: CASSHTRGLRTDTQYF. The CDR3 DNA reads as TGTGCCAGCAGCCACACCAGGGGGCTTCGTACAGATACGCAGTATTTT.

The rearrangement links TRBV19 to TRBJ2-3; tentatively, D is TRBD2 (6 bases). V lost 1 base to trimming and J lost 5 bases, with 7 bases between them. Germline loops: CDR1 LNHDA, CDR2 SQIVND (reference sequence). This CDR3 is built from 13 residues. CDR3 sequence (DNA): TGTGCCAGTAGTATAGGGGGGGTAGATACGCAGTATTTT. This sequence encodes CASSIGGVDTQYF.

The rearrangement links TRBV2 to TRBJ2-1; no reliable D call. V lost 5 bases and J 3 bases, leaving 14 bases between the germline ends. CDR1 and CDR2 (germline): SNHLY, FYNNEI. This CDR3 contains 15 residues. In nucleotides, the CDR3 is TGTGCCAGCAGTCCTAGGTGGCTCAGCTACAATGAGCAGTTCTTC. Translation: CASSPRWLSYNEQFF.

The J gene is TRBJ1-2, the V gene TRBV6-5; no firm D call. The CDR3 sequence is 13 residues long. Germline V gene lookup returns CDR1 MNHEY and CDR2 SVGAGI. Trimming took off 0 bases at V and 7 bases at J, with 9 bases between the two ends. CDR3 DNA sequence: TGTGCCAGCAGTTACTCGACTGTAAGTGGCTACACCTTC. This translates into CASSYSTVSGYTF.

The chain employs TRBV18 and TRBJ1-5, with D possibly being TRBD1 (6 bases). CDR1 and CDR2 from the germline V gene are KGHSH and LQKENI. This CDR3 is 17 amino acids long. V gave up 10 bases and J gave up 6 bases, with 28 bases separating them. The CDR3 sequence: CATPSVKPGHQVQPQHF. Here the CDR3 DNA reads TGTGCCACCCCCTCAGTAAAACCGGGACATCAAGTTCAGCCCCAGCATTTT.

The V call is TRBV2, the J call TRBJ2-1; 8 bases fit TRBD2. CDR3 length equals 15 residues. Per germline, CDR1 SNHLY and CDR2 FYNNEI. The V and J ends lost 4 bases and 0 bases, in that order; junction bases with no gene match: 2. CDR3 sequence (DNA): TGTGCCAGCAGTGTAGCGGGACTCTCCTACAATGAGCAGTTCTTC. Its protein product is CASSVAGLSYNEQFF.

The chain uses TRBV7-9 and TRBJ1-1; the D gene is possibly TRBD1 (6 bases). V lost 5 bases and J 3 bases, leaving 16 bases between the germline ends. This CDR3 region has 15 residues. Germline CDR1 and CDR2: SEHNR and FQNEAQ (reference sequence). As DNA, the CDR3 is TGTGCCAGCAGCATCCAGGGGTATCTGGACACTGAAGCTTTCTTT. Its protein is CASSIQGYLDTEAFF.

CDR3 nucleotides: TGTGCCAGCAGCTTAGGTTCCCTGCCCGAGCAGTTCTTC. This gives the protein CASSLGSLPEQFF. The chain carries TRBV7-8 and TRBJ2-1, with unresolved D. Trimming took off 1 base at V and 10 bases at J, with 11 bases between the two ends. The CDR3 sequence is 13 residues long. Germline CDR1 reads SGHVS; CDR2 reads FQNEAQ.

The chain carries TRBV5-6 and TRBJ1-3, with 8 nucleotides matching TRBD1. Germline values: CDR1 SGHDT, CDR2 YYEEEE. J gave up 4 bases and V 0 bases, and 3 bases lay outside the gene matches. The CDR3 consists of 15 residues. The CDR3 loop is CASSLAQGGGNTIYF. The CDR3 DNA reads TGTGCCAGCAGCTTGGCACAGGGGGGCGGAAACACCATATATTTT.

The chain employs TRBV7-9 and TRBJ1-1; D possibly corresponds to TRBD1 (5 bases). CDR1 and CDR2 (germline): SEHNR, FQNEAQ (reference sequence). The CDR3 length is 15 residues. V was clipped by 6 bases and J by 6 bases, with 20 bases between them. CDR3 sequence reads: CASRTLRLGTPEAFF. The CDR3 coding sequence is TGTGCCAGCAGAACCCTCAGGCTGGGGACCCCTGAAGCTTTCTTT.

This rearrangement joins TRBV19 to TRBJ2-1; 8 nucleotides match TRBD1. The V gene end was trimmed by 6 bases and the J gene end by 8 bases; junction bases not matched to a gene: 3. Germline V gene sequence: CDR1 LNHDA, CDR2 SQIVND (reference sequence). The CDR3 is 12 residues long. The CDR3 is CASSPTGDEQFF. The CDR3 DNA reads as TGTGCCAGTAGCCCGACAGGGGATGAGCAGTTCTTC.

The V gene is TRBV28, the J gene TRBJ1-2, with a tentative D call TRBD1 (5 bases). CDR1 is MDHEN, CDR2 SYDVKM, per germline. The V gene lost 5 bases and the J gene lost 5 bases, with 30 bases spanning the gap. This CDR3 is built from 19 residues. The CDR3 nucleotides read TGTGCCAGCAGTCCTCACCCCCGGGACTCCCGCCTAGTTGGGTATGGCTACACCTTC. It encodes CASSPHPRDSRLVGYGYTF.

DNA of the CDR3: TGCAGCGTTGAAGGTCAAGGAGCAGATACGCAGTATTTT. It codes for CSVEGQGADTQYF. The chain uses TRBV29-1 and TRBJ2-3; D uncertain. Trimming left V 1 base short and J 4 bases short, with 9 bases between. The CDR3 covers 13 residues. The germline V gene has CDR1 SQVTM and CDR2 ANQGSEA.

The rearrangement joins TRBV14 to TRBJ1-1; TRBD1 matches at 7 bases. CDR1 is SGHDN and CDR2 is FVKESK in the germline V gene. This CDR3 is 15 amino acids long. Losses at the gene ends were 3 bases for V and 7 bases for J; bases not matched to a gene: 11. CDR3 sequence: CASSQFNRGIGEAFF. The CDR3 bases are TGTGCCAGCAGCCAGTTTAACAGGGGAATCGGTGAAGCTTTCTTT.

V gene TRBV7-9 combines with J gene TRBJ2-4, with D possibly matching TRBD2 (6 bases). CDR3 length: 13 residues. Trimming took off 7 bases at V and 7 bases at J, with 14 bases between the two ends. Germline lookup yields CDR1 SEHNR and CDR2 FQNEAQ (reference sequence). CDR3 in amino acids: CASTLSGRNIQYF. CDR3 DNA: TGTGCCAGCACCCTCTCGGGGAGGAACATTCAGTACTTC.

The genes are TRBV30 and TRBJ2-5, with TRBD1 identical over 9 bases. The trim removed 2 bases at V and 4 bases at J, leaving 8 bases unmatched. Germline loops: CDR1 GTSNPN, CDR2 SVGIG (reference sequence). The CDR3 covers 15 residues. In DNA, the CDR3 is TGTGCCTGGAGTTCCACCGGGACAGGGATAGAGACCCAGTACTTC. It yields the protein CAWSSTGTGIETQYF.

The rearrangement joins TRBV7-9 to TRBJ2-5; no definite D call. Per germline, CDR1 SEHNR and CDR2 FQNEAQ (reference sequence). CDR3 length: 11 amino acids. The V gene lost 6 bases and the J gene lost 5 bases, with 7 bases spanning the gap. CDR3 nucleotide sequence: TGTGCCAGCAGTCACGGGGAGACCCAGTACTTC. Translation: CASSHGETQYF.

The chain joins TRBV27 to TRBJ2-1; 7 nucleotides agree with TRBD2. Germline lookup yields CDR1 MNHEY and CDR2 SMNVEV (reference sequence). This CDR3 contains 15 residues. V was clipped by 4 bases and J by 1 base; unmatched bases: 4. CDR3 DNA sequence: TGTGCCAGCAGTTACTCGGGACTATCCTACAATGAGCAGTTCTTC. Its protein is CASSYSGLSYNEQFF.

Written as DNA, the CDR3 is TGTGCCAGCAGTGTCCCAGGTCGTGTCAATTCCTACGAGCAGTACTTC. It specifies CASSVPGRVNSYEQYF. The V gene is TRBV6-4, the J gene TRBJ2-7; D is uncertain. The CDR3 spans 16 residues. The V end was cut by 4 bases, the J end by 1 base, with 17 bases between. Germline V gives CDR1 MRHNA, CDR2 SNTAGT.

This chain uses TRBV5-4 with TRBJ2-7; D unresolved. The CDR3 runs 13 residues. V dropped 0 bases and J dropped 3 bases, with 7 bases sitting between them. Germline V gives CDR1 SGHNT, CDR2 YYREEE (reference sequence). The DNA of the CDR3 is TGTGCCAGCAGCTTGGCTCCTGACTACGAGCAGTACTTC. This encodes CASSLAPDYEQYF.

The chain links TRBV28 to TRBJ1-2; D call uncertain. V was shortened by 0 bases and J by 3 bases, with 8 bases between the two germline ends. The CDR3 has 14 amino acids. The V gene's germline CDR1 is MDHEN and CDR2 SYDVKM. The CDR3 DNA follows: TGTGCCAGCAGTTTATGGGACCGGGACTATGGCTACACCTTC. Amino acids: CASSLWDRDYGYTF.

In the case of this clone: At one of its ends the junction is not consistent with the germline gene, which may arise from a read error. J is TRBJ2-2 and V is TRBV27, with D perhaps TRBD1 (6 bases). Germline V gene lookup returns CDR1 MNHEY and CDR2 SMNVEV (reference sequence). The CDR3 totals 21 residues. Written as DNA, the CDR3 is TGTGCCAGCAGCTTATGGGGTCAACAGGGTTTTATGGGACGGTGGACCGGGGAGCTGTTTTTT. Amino acid sequence: CASSLWGQQGFMGRWTGELFF.

The rearrangement joins TRBV29-1 to TRBJ2-1; maybe TRBD2 (6 bases). CDR1 is SQVTM and CDR2 is ANQGSEA in the germline V gene. V shed 8 bases and J shed 0 bases, with 14 bases lying between them. The CDR3 covers 14 residues. CDR3 amino acids: CSFRGGVSYNEQFF. CDR3 nucleotide sequence: TGCAGCTTCCGTGGAGGGGTCTCCTACAATGAGCAGTTCTTC.

The chain has TRBV4-1 and TRBJ2-7; TRBD2 aligns across 12 bases. This CDR3 is 19 amino acids long. Germline lookup yields CDR1 MGHRA and CDR2 YSYEKL. The V gene end was trimmed by 1 base and the J gene end by 6 bases; junction bases not matched to a gene: 16. CDR3 in DNA: TGCGCCAGCAGCCAAGCGACATGGGACATACTAGCGGGAGGTTCCGAGCAGTACTTC. It is translated as CASSQATWDILAGGSEQYF.

The chain has TRBV28 and TRBJ2-1, with unresolved D. V was clipped by 4 bases and J by 7 bases, with 5 bases between them. This CDR3 has 11 residues. Germline loops: CDR1 MDHEN, CDR2 SYDVKM. CDR3 in DNA: TGTGCCAGCAGTTATGAGAATGAGCAGTTCTTC. Protein product: CASSYENEQFF.

CDR3 nucleotides: TGTGCCACCCTACAACAAAACGGTCAGCCCCAGCATTTT. Protein sequence: CATLQQNGQPQHF. This chain uses TRBV6-4 with TRBJ1-5, with D unclear. V was shortened by 10 bases and J by 6 bases, with 16 bases between the two germline ends. The CDR3 contains 13 residues. Germline-derived CDR1 and CDR2 are MRHNA and SNTAGT.

J is TRBJ1-1 and V is TRBV14; D is unclear. CDR1 and CDR2 (germline): SGHDN, FVKESK. Trimming removed 1 base from V and 6 bases from J, with 12 bases in between. The CDR3 totals 14 residues. Here the CDR3 reads CASSQGGWLAEAFF. The CDR3 DNA reads as TGTGCCAGCAGCCAAGGAGGGTGGTTAGCTGAAGCTTTCTTT.

J is TRBJ2-7 and V is TRBV25-1; 9 positions agree with TRBD2. V lost 4 bases to trimming and J lost 11 bases; unmatched junction nucleotides: 9. Germline lookup yields CDR1 MGHDK and CDR2 SYGVNS. This CDR3 is built from 13 residues. The CDR3 coding sequence is TGTGCCAGCAGTGTGGTAGCGGGAGAAGCGGAGTACTTC. Protein sequence: CASSVVAGEAEYF.

This sequence joins TRBV7-3 and TRBJ2-1; 9 positions agree with TRBD1. The CDR3 loop spans 16 amino acids. The V and J ends lost 5 bases and 0 bases, in that order; junction bases with no gene match: 5. CDR1 is SGHTA, CDR2 FQGTGA, per germline. The CDR3 protein is CASSRTTGGSYNEQFF. The DNA for the CDR3 is TGTGCCAGCAGCCGCACGACAGGGGGCTCCTACAATGAGCAGTTCTTC.

The CDR3 reads CASSQDAGLGPYEQYF. For the CDR3, the DNA is TGCGCCAGCAGCCAAGATGCAGGACTAGGCCCCTACGAGCAGTACTTC. J is TRBJ2-7 and V is TRBV4-3; TRBD2 matches at 7 bases. Germline V CDR1 and CDR2: LGHNA, YSLEER. After removal of 0 bases from V and 2 bases from J, the junction contained 7 bases not matched to a gene. This CDR3 region has 16 residues.